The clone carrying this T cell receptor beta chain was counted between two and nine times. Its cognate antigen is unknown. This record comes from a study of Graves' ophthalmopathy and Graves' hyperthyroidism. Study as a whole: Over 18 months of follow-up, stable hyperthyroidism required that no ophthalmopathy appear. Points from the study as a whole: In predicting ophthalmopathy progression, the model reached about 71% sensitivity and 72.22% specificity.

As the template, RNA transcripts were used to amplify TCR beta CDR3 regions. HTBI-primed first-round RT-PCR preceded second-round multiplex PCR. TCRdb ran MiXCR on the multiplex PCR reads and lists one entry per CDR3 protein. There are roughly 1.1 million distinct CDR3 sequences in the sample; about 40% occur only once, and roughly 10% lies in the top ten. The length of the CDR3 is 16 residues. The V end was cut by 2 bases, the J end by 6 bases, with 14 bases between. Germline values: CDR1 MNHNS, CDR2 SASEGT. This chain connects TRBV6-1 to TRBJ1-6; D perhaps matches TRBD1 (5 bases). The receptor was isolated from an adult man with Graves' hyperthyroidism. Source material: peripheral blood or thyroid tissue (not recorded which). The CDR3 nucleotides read TGTGCCAGCAGTGAACGTGTAGGGGTTTTTAATTCACCCCTCCACTTT. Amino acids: CASSERVGVFNSPLHF.